The clone carrying this TCR beta chain was seen a single time. Noted treatment: about 20 received Ad26.COV2.S at low or high dose, single or two shots; roughly five received placebo; per-sample allocation not given. Day 63 following the first vaccine or placebo injection was when the samples were taken. The germline gives CDR1 SNHLY, CDR2 FYNNEI. The V end lost 6 bases, the J end lost 4 bases, and 9 bases lay between the germline ends. The CDR3 has 13 residues. This specimen comes from a study of Ad26.COV2.S vaccination and SARS-CoV-2 variants. TCRdb keeps only in-frame clones here, not all; method: immunoSEQ multiplex PCR. This table holds hundreds of thousands of clones, approximately 88% found once.

Source: peripheral blood, taken in a trial of Ad26.COV2.S vaccine versus placebo. This receptor was identified in a person aged 18-65 years who received the Ad26.COV2.S COVID-19 vaccine or a placebo. The chain recombines TRBV2 with TRBJ2-2; tentatively, D is TRBD2 (5 bases). Here the CDR3 DNA reads TGTGCCAGCAGCAGTCTAGCCACCGGGGAGCTGTTTTTT. Its translation is CASSSLATGELFF.